This T cell receptor beta chain was observed in a study of cytomegalovirus exposure and HLA in healthy donors. Study at large: The roughly 670 first-cohort repertoires shared a platform with the approximately 120 validation repertoires, as reported in a later analysis.

Trimming removed 5 bases from V and 7 bases from J, with 15 bases in between. From germline, CDR1 is MNHNS and CDR2 SASEGT. The CDR3 extends over 14 amino acids. The repertoire was sequenced with immunoSEQ multiplex PCR; TCRdb's copy has only in-frame clones and lacks some. In the table there are 38,000 or so clones, 85% to 95% of which are singletons. The chain has TRBV6-1 and TRBJ1-5; D is perhaps TRBD1 (6 bases). The TCR comes from a man between 18 and 35 years old in good health and CMV-seronegative. Specimen: PBMCs. CDR3 coding DNA: TGTGCCAGCAGTACTCAGACAGGCAGGCAGCCCCAGCATTTT. It codes for CASSTQTGRQPQHF.